These 27 T cell receptor beta chains originate from one sample sequenced in a study of stem cell transplantation in POMP-related autoinflammatory disease. Profiled with immunoSEQ multiplex PCR; TCRdb holds only in-frame clones, not every one. The sample has 33,000 or so clones, around nine tenths seen once. The sequences come from CD4+ T cells from PBMCs, collected before stem cell transplantation. Every receptor here comes from a human donor with POMP-related autoinflammation and immune dysregulation (PRAID).

The chain uses TRBV6-5 and TRBJ2-7, with TRBD1 matching over 11 bases. Losses at the gene ends were 10 bases for V and 6 bases for J; bases not matched to a gene: 2. This CDR3 has 11 residues. Germline CDR1 reads MNHEY; CDR2 reads SVGAGI. Here the CDR3 DNA reads TGTGCCACCGGGACAGGGGGCGAGCAGTACTTC. Translation: CATGTGGEQYF.

The table lists this clone with a count of one. V gene TRBV7-3 combines with J gene TRBJ1-2; 10 bases map to TRBD1. The CDR3 covers 15 residues. The ends lost 5 bases at V and 4 bases at J; junction bases unmatched: 7. Germline V lookup: CDR1 SGHTA, CDR2 FQGTGA. In nucleotides, the CDR3 is TGTGCCAGCAGCAACGGACAGGGGGAAATCTATGGCTACACCTTC. Amino acids: CASSNGQGEIYGYTF.

The chain carries TRBV18 and TRBJ2-1; D unclear. Germline assignment: CDR1 KGHSH and CDR2 LQKENI. The V gene lost 0 bases and the J gene lost 9 bases, with 12 bases spanning the gap. The CDR3 is made up of 14 amino acids. CDR3 loop: CASSPPNRVPEQFF. The CDR3 DNA reads TGTGCCAGCTCACCACCAAACCGGGTCCCTGAGCAGTTCTTC.

The rearrangement uses TRBV9 and TRBJ1-2; 10 bases line up with TRBD1. V shed 3 bases and J 10 bases; nucleotides not matched to a gene: 9. There are 14 residues in the CDR3. In germline, CDR1 is SGDLS, CDR2 YYNGEE. CDR3 loop: CASSEFPGTGAYTF. The CDR3 nucleotides are TGTGCCAGCAGCGAATTTCCCGGGACAGGGGCCTACACCTTC.

This clone was observed a single time. J is TRBJ2-2 and V is TRBV7-3, with D possibly TRBD2 on 8 matching bases. CDR1 and CDR2 from the germline V gene are SGHTA and FQGTGA. This CDR3 has 17 residues. Trimming cost V 5 bases and J 0 bases, with 16 bases left between them. This CDR3 reads CASSPSGGLANTGELFF. DNA for the CDR3: TGTGCCAGCAGCCCCTCAGGGGGACTAGCGAACACCGGGGAGCTGTTTTTT. The entire variable domain, with the rest obtained from reference TRBV7-3 and TRBJ2-2, is as follows: GAGVSQTPSNKVTEKGKYVELRCDPISGHTALYWYRQSLGQGPEFLIYFQGTGAADDSGLPNDRFFAVRPEGSVSTLKIQRTERGDSAVYLCASSPSGGLANTGELFFGEGSRLTVL.

The chain combines TRBV5-1 with TRBJ1-2; TRBD1 might be the D (6 bases). CDR3 length: 18 residues. V lost 7 bases and J lost 4, with 29 bases in between. The germline gives CDR1 SGHRS, CDR2 YFSETQ. CDR3 DNA sequence: TGCGCCAGCCATCTTGGGTCGTCCTTAAACGACAGGCCCTATGGCTACACCTTC. Protein: CASHLGSSLNDRPYGYTF. The full variable domain, its missing parts supplied by reference TRBV5-1 and TRBJ1-2, is KAGVTQTPRYLIKTRGQQVTLSCSPISGHRSVSWYQQTPGQGLQFLFEYFSETQRNKGNFPGRFSGRQFSNSRSEMNVSTLELGDSALYLCASHLGSSLNDRPYGYTFGSGTRLTVV.

V is TRBV6-6 and J is TRBJ2-1; the D gene is possibly TRBD2 (6 bases). Deletions cut 2 bases from V and 4 bases from J, with 12 bases between. This CDR3 is 15 amino acids long. CDR1 and CDR2 from the germline V gene are MNHNY and SVGAGI (reference sequence). The chain's CDR3 is CASSYRLLAYNEQFF. CDR3 coding DNA: TGTGCCAGCAGTTACCGGCTACTAGCTTACAATGAGCAGTTCTTC.

The V and J genes are TRBV5-1 and TRBJ2-7; a possible D gene is TRBD1 (6 bases). The V gene's germline CDR1 is SGHRS and CDR2 YFSETQ. The length of the CDR3 is 15 residues. Trimming removed 3 bases at V and 0 bases at J, with 13 bases between. CDR3 in amino acids: CASSSTGDSSYEQYF. Written as DNA, the CDR3 is TGCGCCAGCAGCTCGACAGGCGATAGCTCCTACGAGCAGTACTTC.

This sequence joins TRBV18 and TRBJ2-1; 11 bases line up with TRBD2. Losses at the gene ends were 3 bases for V and 8 bases for J; bases not matched to a gene: 6. The length of the CDR3 is 15 residues. Germline V gene data show CDR1 as KGHSH and CDR2 as LQKENI. This CDR3 reads CASSPLAGGYDEQFF. DNA for the CDR3: TGTGCCAGCTCACCGTTAGCGGGAGGGTATGATGAGCAGTTCTTC.

The CDR3 protein is CASRNGLSPEAFF. CDR3 nucleotide sequence: TGTGCCAGCAGGAACGGACTGTCTCCTGAAGCTTTCTTT. V and J are TRBV6-5 and TRBJ1-1; no clear D gene. This CDR3 spans 13 amino acids. V was shortened by 6 bases and J by 6 bases, with 14 bases between the two germline ends. Germline CDR1 is MNHEY and CDR2 is SVGAGI.

The chain links TRBV28 to TRBJ2-5; 8 positions match TRBD1. The CDR3 totals 15 residues. V was pared by 7 bases and J by 3 bases, with 10 bases of the junction left unmatched. The germline gives CDR1 MDHEN, CDR2 SYDVKM. CDR3 in amino acids: CASNSNEDREETQYF. The CDR3 DNA follows: TGTGCCAGCAACTCCAATGAGGACAGGGAAGAGACCCAGTACTTC.

This clone was seen a single time. V is TRBV5-1 and J is TRBJ1-1; weak D call: TRBD1 (5 bases). CDR3 size: 14 residues. Germline assignment: CDR1 SGHRS and CDR2 YFSETQ. Trimming shortened V by 2 bases and J by 2 bases, and 10 bases separated the two germline ends. The CDR3 region is CASSLIQGNTEAFF. As DNA, the CDR3 is TGCGCCAGCAGCTTAATTCAGGGAAACACTGAAGCTTTCTTT.

J is TRBJ2-7 and V is TRBV28; TRBD2 is a possible D gene (6 bases). V shed 8 bases and J shed 6 bases, with 23 bases lying between them. The CDR3 runs 15 residues. Germline V lookup: CDR1 MDHEN, CDR2 SYDVKM. The DNA for the CDR3 is TGTGCCAGCGCCACTGGGGGGATCGGTGAGCGCGAGCAGTACTTC. Protein product: CASATGGIGEREQYF. The full variable domain, with the rest looked up from reference TRBV28 and TRBJ2-7, is DVKVTQSSRYLVKRTGEKVFLECVQDMDHENMFWYRQDPGLGLRLIYFSYDVKMKEKGDIPEGYSVSREKKERFSLILESASTNQTSMYLCASATGGIGEREQYFGPGTRLTVT.

This rearrangement joins TRBV11-3 to TRBJ2-1; D is undetermined. From germline, CDR1 is SGHNT and CDR2 YENEEA. This CDR3 is 13 amino acids long. V lost 1 base, J lost 8 bases, and 9 bases lay in between. This CDR3 is CASSLGQNYEQFF. For the CDR3, the DNA is TGTGCCAGCAGCTTAGGGCAGAACTATGAGCAGTTCTTC. Together with reference TRBV11-3 and TRBJ2-1, the CDR3 gives the full variable domain: EAGVVQSPRYKIIEKKQPVAFWCNPISGHNTLYWYLQNLGQGPELLIRYENEEAVDDSQLPKDRFSAERLKGVDSTLKIQPAELGDSAVYLCASSLGQNYEQFFGPGTRLTVL.

This rearrangement joins TRBV7-2 to TRBJ1-2, with 8 bases matching TRBD1. The CDR3 loop spans 15 amino acids. Germline CDR1 reads SGHTA; CDR2 reads FQGNSA. Trimming took 5 bases from V and 2 from J; bases not matched to a gene: 7. CDR3: CASSIRTGPNYGYTF. Written as DNA, the CDR3 is TGTGCCAGCAGCATTAGGACAGGGCCAAACTATGGCTACACCTTC.

This clone was seen a single time. The chain links TRBV19 to TRBJ2-3; 8 bases agree with TRBD2. Trimming cost V 5 bases and J 1 base; bases outside gene matches: 11. Germline V CDR1 and CDR2: LNHDA, SQIVND (reference sequence). The CDR3 covers 17 residues. The chain's CDR3 is CASSFQGLARGTDTQYF. In DNA form, the CDR3 reads TGTGCCAGTAGTTTTCAAGGACTAGCCCGGGGCACAGATACGCAGTATTTT.

The chain is built from TRBV6-5 and TRBJ2-3, with D possibly TRBD1 on 5 matching bases. The CDR3 has 15 residues. Germline CDR1 is MNHEY and CDR2 is SVGAGI. Trimming removed 0 bases at V and 6 bases at J, with 13 bases between. The CDR3: CASSYSPIQEDTQYF. DNA for the CDR3: TGTGCCAGCAGTTACTCGCCCATACAGGAGGATACGCAGTATTTT.

The rearrangement joins TRBV5-1 to TRBJ1-3, with D possibly TRBD1 on 6 matching bases. In germline, CDR1 is SGHRS, CDR2 YFSETQ. Trimming shortened V by 4 bases and J by 2 bases, and 10 bases separated the two germline ends. This CDR3 spans 14 amino acids. The CDR3 DNA reads TGCGCCAGCAGCCAACAGGGACCTGGAAACACCATATATTTT. Amino acids: CASSQQGPGNTIYF.

This clone has more than one count but fewer than ten. V gene TRBV4-1 combines with J gene TRBJ2-5, with D hard to call. There are 15 residues in the CDR3. CDR1 and CDR2 (germline): MGHRA, YSYEKL. Between the trimmed V and J ends, which lost 1 base and 5 bases, there was a span of 14 bases. The CDR3 sequence is CASSQAQSYTETQYF. CDR3 coding DNA: TGCGCCAGCAGCCAAGCTCAATCCTATACGGAGACCCAGTACTTC.

In this sample, this clone turned up once. V usage is TRBV23-1 and J usage is TRBJ2-5; 11 bases fit TRBD1. TRBV23-1 is an ORF, and what it does is uncertain. This CDR3 is 13 amino acids long. Unmatched junction bases numbered 5, after V lost 8 bases and J lost 6 bases. The CDR3 spells CASFGQGAKTQYF. In DNA form, the CDR3 reads TGCGCCAGCTTTGGACAGGGGGCAAAGACCCAGTACTTC.

The CDR3 is CALHGDGNTIYF. CDR3 in DNA: TGTGCCCTTCACGGGGATGGAAACACCATATATTTT. This sequence joins TRBV10-3 and TRBJ1-3; D is ambiguous. CDR3 length: 12 residues. The germline V gene has CDR1 ENHRY and CDR2 SYGVKD. The V end was cut by 11 bases, the J end by 3 bases, with 11 bases between.

The chain carries TRBV5-1 and TRBJ1-4, with 8 bases that match TRBD1. The CDR3 is made up of 14 amino acids. Germline CDR1 reads SGHRS; CDR2 reads YFSETQ. The J segment lost 7 bases and the V segment lost 2 bases, leaving 4 bases of the junction unmatched. The CDR3 DNA reads TGCGCCAGCAGCTTAGGACAGGGTTTTGAAAAACTGTTTTTT. It is translated as CASSLGQGFEKLFF.

This clone was picked up one time. The chain joins TRBV7-2 to TRBJ2-5; D not resolved. Germline CDR1 reads SGHTA; CDR2 reads FQGNSA. V gave up 0 bases and J gave up 4 bases, with 3 bases separating them. CDR3 length: 12 amino acids. CDR3 region: CASSLAGETQYF. As DNA, the CDR3 is TGTGCCAGCAGCTTAGCGGGAGAGACCCAGTACTTC.

The chain has TRBV15 and TRBJ2-1, with D tentatively TRBD2 (6 bases). Trimming took off 0 bases at V and 7 bases at J, with 13 bases between the two ends. Germline V gives CDR1 LNHNV, CDR2 YYDKDF (reference sequence). This CDR3 has 15 amino acids. The CDR3 here is CATSRDMGGGNEQFF. CDR3 sequence (DNA): TGTGCCACCAGCAGAGATATGGGGGGTGGGAATGAGCAGTTCTTC.

The chain combines TRBV6-6 with TRBJ2-1; no clear D. The CDR3 is made up of 13 amino acids. V dropped 6 bases and J dropped 8 bases, with 14 bases sitting between them. Germline assignment: CDR1 MNHNY and CDR2 SVGAGI (reference sequence). In nucleotides, the CDR3 is TGTGCCAGCAGCGTCTCCGCCCGAGATGAGCAGTTCTTC. Translation gives CASSVSARDEQFF.

The count of this clone is one. The rearrangement links TRBV28 to TRBJ1-2; a weak D match, TRBD1 (5 bases). The CDR3 has 14 amino acids. The germline V and J ends were trimmed by 6 bases and 0 bases, with 11 bases remaining between them. CDR1 is MDHEN and CDR2 is SYDVKM in the germline V gene. The CDR3 sequence is CASRRGLSNYGYTF. CDR3 coding DNA: TGTGCCAGCAGACGGGGCTTATCTAACTATGGCTACACCTTC.

J is TRBJ2-5 and V is TRBV9, with 11 bases aligning to TRBD1. The CDR3 is made up of 15 amino acids. The germline CDR1 and CDR2 sequences are SGDLS and YYNGEE. Trimming removed 4 bases from V and 5 bases from J; junction bases left unmatched: 7. This chain's CDR3 is CASSKLDRGLETQYF. As DNA, the CDR3 is TGTGCCAGCAGCAAGTTGGACAGGGGGCTCGAGACCCAGTACTTC.